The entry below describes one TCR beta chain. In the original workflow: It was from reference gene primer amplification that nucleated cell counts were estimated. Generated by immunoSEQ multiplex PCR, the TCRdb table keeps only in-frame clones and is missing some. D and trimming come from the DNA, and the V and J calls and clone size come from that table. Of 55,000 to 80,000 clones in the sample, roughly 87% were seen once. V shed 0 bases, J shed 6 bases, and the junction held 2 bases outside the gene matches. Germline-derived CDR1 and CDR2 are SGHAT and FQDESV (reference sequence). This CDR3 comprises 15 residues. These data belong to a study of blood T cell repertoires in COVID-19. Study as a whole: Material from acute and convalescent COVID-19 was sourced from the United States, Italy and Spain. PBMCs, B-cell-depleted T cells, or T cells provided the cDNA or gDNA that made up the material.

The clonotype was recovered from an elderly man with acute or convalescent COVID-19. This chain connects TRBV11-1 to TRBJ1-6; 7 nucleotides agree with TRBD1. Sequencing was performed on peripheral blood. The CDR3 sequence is CASSLAGQLNSPLHF. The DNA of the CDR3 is TGTGCCAGCAGCTTAGCGGGACAGCTTAATTCACCCCTCCACTTT.